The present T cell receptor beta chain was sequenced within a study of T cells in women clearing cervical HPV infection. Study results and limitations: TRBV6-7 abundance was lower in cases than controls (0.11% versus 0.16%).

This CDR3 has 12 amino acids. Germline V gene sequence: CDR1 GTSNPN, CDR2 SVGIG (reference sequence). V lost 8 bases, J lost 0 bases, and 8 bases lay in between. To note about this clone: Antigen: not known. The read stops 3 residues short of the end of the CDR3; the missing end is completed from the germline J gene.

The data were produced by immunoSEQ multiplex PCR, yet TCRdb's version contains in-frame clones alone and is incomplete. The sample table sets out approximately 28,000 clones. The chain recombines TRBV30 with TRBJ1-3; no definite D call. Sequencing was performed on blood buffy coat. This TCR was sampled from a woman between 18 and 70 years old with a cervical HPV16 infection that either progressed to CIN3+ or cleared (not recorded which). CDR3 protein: CALDISGNTIYF. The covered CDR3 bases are TGTGCCCTCGACATCTCTGGAAACACC.